One sample yielded the 18 T cell receptor beta chains listed below, sequenced in a study of T cell clusters in autoimmune cytopenias. Multiplex touch-down PCR amplified TRB using TRB-A and TRB-B pools in one tube. From its re-call of the multiplex PCR reads, TCRdb lists each CDR3 protein once, without DNA. The sample includes under 15,000 distinct CDR3 sequences. TRB amplification used approximately 0.25 ug of peripheral blood genomic DNA. The sample taken for sequencing was peripheral blood. The receptors originated from a human donor with an autoimmune cytopenia or autoimmune hepatitis (not recorded which).

This rearrangement joins TRBV18 to TRBJ1-3; TCRdb designates TRBD1, a call that cannot be tested without DNA. Germline assignment: CDR1 KGHSH and CDR2 LQKENI. This CDR3 is built from 15 residues. CDR3 sequence reads: CASSPPQGSRNTIYF. Full variable domain (rest looked up from reference TRBV18 and TRBJ1-3): NAGVMQNPRHLVRRRGQEARLRCSPMKGHSHVYWYRQLPEEGLKFMVYLQKENIIDESGMPKERFSAEFPKEGPSILRIQQVVRGDSAAYFCASSPPQGSRNTIYFGEGSWLTVV.

V usage is TRBV15 and J usage is TRBJ1-5; TCRdb outputs TRBD1, but without DNA this stays unchecked. Germline CDR1 reads LNHNV; CDR2 reads YYDKDF (reference sequence). CDR3 length equals 14 residues. The CDR3 loop is CATSSGQHNQPQHF.

The rearrangement links TRBV15 to TRBJ1-3; TCRdb's D call, TRBD1, is unchecked because there is no DNA. Germline CDR1 LNHNV, CDR2 YYDKDF (reference sequence). CDR3 size: 15 residues. The CDR3 spells CATTPAGTRGNTIYF.

According to its frequency, this clonotype is medium-sized. The rearrangement uses TRBV19 and TRBJ2-1; with no DNA, the TCRdb D assignment of TRBD2 cannot be verified. The CDR3 consists of 16 residues. Germline V gene data show CDR1 as LNHDA and CDR2 as SQIVND (reference sequence). The chain's CDR3 is CASSMGGLAGQGEQFF.

V and J are TRBV6-6 and TRBJ1-5; TCRdb's D call of TRBD1 is untestable without DNA. CDR3 size: 14 residues. Looked up from germline, CDR1 is MNHNY and CDR2 is SVGAGI (reference sequence). The chain's CDR3 is CASTPTGGNQPQHF.

J is TRBJ2-6 and V is TRBV6-5; TCRdb selects TRBD1, and the lack of DNA leaves this call unchecked. CDR1 is MNHEY and CDR2 is SVGAGI in the germline V gene. This CDR3 has 15 residues. CDR3 region: CATSTTGSGANVLTF.

The chain couples TRBV10-3 to TRBJ2-1; TCRdb reports TRBD2, a call that lacks DNA to check it against. The CDR3 length is 17 residues. Looked up from germline, CDR1 is ENHRY and CDR2 is SYGVKD. The CDR3 region is CAISESSGRGPYNEQFF.

This chain uses TRBV6-5 with TRBJ2-1; TCRdb outputs TRBD1, but without DNA this stays unchecked. The CDR3 has 14 amino acids. Per the germline V gene, CDR1 is MNHEY and CDR2 is SVGAGI. The chain's CDR3 is CASSGHDGGSEQFF.

CDR3 sequence: CASSRYPRQGRINTEAFF. V is TRBV27 and J is TRBJ1-1; as DNA is missing, the TRBD1 call by TCRdb cannot be tested. Per the germline V gene, CDR1 is MNHEY and CDR2 is SMNVEV (reference sequence). The CDR3 is 18 amino acids.

V is TRBV6-5 and J is TRBJ2-7; checking the TCRdb D call of TRBD2 is not possible without DNA. This CDR3 comprises 17 residues. Germline V lookup: CDR1 MNHEY, CDR2 SVGAGI. Here the CDR3 reads CASSRGRLAGDTYEQYF.

V usage is TRBV27 and J usage is TRBJ2-5; no DNA is available, so the TRBD1 call from TCRdb remains unchecked. This CDR3 has 14 amino acids. Germline V CDR1 and CDR2: MNHEY, SMNVEV (reference sequence). The CDR3 sequence: CASSRQGPQETQYF.

Considering frequency, this clonotype is medium-sized. CDR3 sequence reads: CSVVRQEAYNEQFF. The chain has TRBV29-1 and TRBJ2-1; without DNA, the TCRdb call of TRBD1 cannot be checked. CDR3 length: 14 amino acids. Germline V gene lookup returns CDR1 SQVTM and CDR2 ANQGSEA.

The chain combines TRBV6-2 or TRBV6-3 with TRBJ2-1; TCRdb proposes TRBD2, but this gene call is untestable without DNA. The CDR3 runs 15 residues. Germline assignment: CDR1 MNHEY and CDR2 SVGEGT. The chain's CDR3 is CASSRLSGSYNEQFF.

This clonotype is medium-sized by frequency. The chain couples TRBV15 to TRBJ2-3. Germline lookup yields CDR1 LNHNV and CDR2 YYDKDF (reference sequence). This CDR3 has 15 amino acids. This CDR3 is CATSRDRRYTDTQYF.

V usage is TRBV30 and J usage is TRBJ2-2; without DNA, the TCRdb call of TRBD1 cannot be checked. Per germline, CDR1 GTSNPN and CDR2 SVGIG (reference sequence). The CDR3 is 14 residues long. CDR3 region: CAWGGQDRGGELFF. Filled out from reference TRBV30 and TRBJ2-2, the complete variable domain reads SQTIHQWPATLVQPVGSPLSLECTVEGTSNPNLYWYRQAAGRGLQLLFYSVGIGQISSEVPQNLSASRPQDRQFILSSKKLLLSDSGFYLCAWGGQDRGGELFFGEGSRLTVL.

The chain employs TRBV15 and TRBJ1-4. This CDR3 is built from 13 residues. Germline V gene data show CDR1 as LNHNV and CDR2 as YYDKDF (reference sequence). CDR3: CATSRDDERKLFF.

This clonotype is labeled medium-sized based on frequency. The V and J genes are TRBV30 and TRBJ2-2. Germline V CDR1 and CDR2: GTSNPN, SVGIG (reference sequence). The CDR3 totals 14 residues. The CDR3 here is CAWSVSQTTGELFF.

The V gene is TRBV6-5, the J gene TRBJ2-2; with no DNA, the TCRdb D assignment of TRBD2 cannot be verified. The CDR3 contains 14 residues. Germline V gives CDR1 MNHEY, CDR2 SVGAGI. The CDR3 protein is CASSQFGSSGELFF.